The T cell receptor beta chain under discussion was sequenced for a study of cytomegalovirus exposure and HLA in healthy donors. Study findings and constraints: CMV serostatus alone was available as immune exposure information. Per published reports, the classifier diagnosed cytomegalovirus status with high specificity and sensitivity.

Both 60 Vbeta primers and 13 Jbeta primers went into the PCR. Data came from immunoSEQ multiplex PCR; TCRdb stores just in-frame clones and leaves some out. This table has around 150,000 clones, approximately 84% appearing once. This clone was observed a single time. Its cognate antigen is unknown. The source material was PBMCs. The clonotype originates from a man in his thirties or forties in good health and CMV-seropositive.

The CDR3 DNA is TGTGCCAGCAGTTACGGGACAGACCCCTCCTACGAGCAGTACTTC. It specifies CASSYGTDPSYEQYF. J is TRBJ2-5 and V is TRBV6-5; 7 bases are a match to TRBD1. The end of the DNA is better explained by TRBJ2-7, so the J call may be wrong. Germline V gene data show CDR1 as MNHEY and CDR2 as SVGAGI. The CDR3 totals 15 residues.